This T cell receptor beta chain was recovered during a study of T cells in Graves' hyperthyroidism and ophthalmopathy. On the study more broadly: Before any treatment, at initial diagnosis, peripheral blood was collected.

This clonotype was seen at least ten times. V was shortened by 7 bases and J by 4 bases, with 20 bases between the two germline ends. The CDR3 sequence is 16 residues long. Germline V gene lookup returns CDR1 SGHTA and CDR2 FQGNSA. If no ophthalmopathy progression occurred within 18 months, Graves' hyperthyroidism was stable. Out of approximately 9.9 ml of fresh peripheral blood came the PBMCs. The source material, RNA transcripts, was used to amplify TCR beta CDR3 regions. TCR CDR3 underwent first-round RT-PCR with the HTBI primer set. One entry per CDR3 protein, called by TCRdb with MiXCR from the multiplex PCR reads. This table has about 720,000 distinct CDR3 sequences, 15% to 20% appearing once.

V gene TRBV7-2 combines with J gene TRBJ2-1; D unclear. This TCR was sampled from a man younger than 35 with Graves' hyperthyroidism. Sample: blood. The CDR3 region is CASTARAGSFYNEQFF. The CDR3 DNA is TGTGCCAGCACCGCCCGGGCAGGTTCGTTTTACAATGAGCAGTTCTTC.